What follows is one T cell receptor (beta chain) and its context. Its antigen remains unidentified. The data originate from a study of cytomegalovirus exposure and HLA in healthy donors. The V gene lost 4 bases and the J gene lost 6 bases, with 7 bases spanning the gap. Germline V lookup: CDR1 SNHLY, CDR2 FYNNEI. There are 11 residues in the CDR3. Study-wide findings and caveats: The study found most TCR sequences rare, yet found some public TCRs in many donors. The later analysis indicated that the majority of CMV-associated TCR beta chains appeared HLA-restricted. A later analysis linked some 18,000 TCR beta sequences to HLA alleles at 0.05 false discovery rate. In an earlier analysis, in 587 donors, most V segments appeared productive either ~90% or ~30% of the time.

The PCR had 60 Vbeta and 13 Jbeta primers. Only in-frame clones appear in the TCRdb table, and some are missing; sequencing was by immunoSEQ multiplex PCR. This repertoire shows about 150,000 clones, over 75% found once; its top ten account for around 1.3%. Sequences were obtained from PBMCs. The chain couples TRBV2 to TRBJ2-7, with unresolved D. The sequence was obtained from a woman aged 25 to 39 in good health and CMV-seronegative. CDR3 DNA sequence: TGTGCCAGCAGTGTAGCTAGCGAGCAGTACTTC. Its protein product is CASSVASEQYF.